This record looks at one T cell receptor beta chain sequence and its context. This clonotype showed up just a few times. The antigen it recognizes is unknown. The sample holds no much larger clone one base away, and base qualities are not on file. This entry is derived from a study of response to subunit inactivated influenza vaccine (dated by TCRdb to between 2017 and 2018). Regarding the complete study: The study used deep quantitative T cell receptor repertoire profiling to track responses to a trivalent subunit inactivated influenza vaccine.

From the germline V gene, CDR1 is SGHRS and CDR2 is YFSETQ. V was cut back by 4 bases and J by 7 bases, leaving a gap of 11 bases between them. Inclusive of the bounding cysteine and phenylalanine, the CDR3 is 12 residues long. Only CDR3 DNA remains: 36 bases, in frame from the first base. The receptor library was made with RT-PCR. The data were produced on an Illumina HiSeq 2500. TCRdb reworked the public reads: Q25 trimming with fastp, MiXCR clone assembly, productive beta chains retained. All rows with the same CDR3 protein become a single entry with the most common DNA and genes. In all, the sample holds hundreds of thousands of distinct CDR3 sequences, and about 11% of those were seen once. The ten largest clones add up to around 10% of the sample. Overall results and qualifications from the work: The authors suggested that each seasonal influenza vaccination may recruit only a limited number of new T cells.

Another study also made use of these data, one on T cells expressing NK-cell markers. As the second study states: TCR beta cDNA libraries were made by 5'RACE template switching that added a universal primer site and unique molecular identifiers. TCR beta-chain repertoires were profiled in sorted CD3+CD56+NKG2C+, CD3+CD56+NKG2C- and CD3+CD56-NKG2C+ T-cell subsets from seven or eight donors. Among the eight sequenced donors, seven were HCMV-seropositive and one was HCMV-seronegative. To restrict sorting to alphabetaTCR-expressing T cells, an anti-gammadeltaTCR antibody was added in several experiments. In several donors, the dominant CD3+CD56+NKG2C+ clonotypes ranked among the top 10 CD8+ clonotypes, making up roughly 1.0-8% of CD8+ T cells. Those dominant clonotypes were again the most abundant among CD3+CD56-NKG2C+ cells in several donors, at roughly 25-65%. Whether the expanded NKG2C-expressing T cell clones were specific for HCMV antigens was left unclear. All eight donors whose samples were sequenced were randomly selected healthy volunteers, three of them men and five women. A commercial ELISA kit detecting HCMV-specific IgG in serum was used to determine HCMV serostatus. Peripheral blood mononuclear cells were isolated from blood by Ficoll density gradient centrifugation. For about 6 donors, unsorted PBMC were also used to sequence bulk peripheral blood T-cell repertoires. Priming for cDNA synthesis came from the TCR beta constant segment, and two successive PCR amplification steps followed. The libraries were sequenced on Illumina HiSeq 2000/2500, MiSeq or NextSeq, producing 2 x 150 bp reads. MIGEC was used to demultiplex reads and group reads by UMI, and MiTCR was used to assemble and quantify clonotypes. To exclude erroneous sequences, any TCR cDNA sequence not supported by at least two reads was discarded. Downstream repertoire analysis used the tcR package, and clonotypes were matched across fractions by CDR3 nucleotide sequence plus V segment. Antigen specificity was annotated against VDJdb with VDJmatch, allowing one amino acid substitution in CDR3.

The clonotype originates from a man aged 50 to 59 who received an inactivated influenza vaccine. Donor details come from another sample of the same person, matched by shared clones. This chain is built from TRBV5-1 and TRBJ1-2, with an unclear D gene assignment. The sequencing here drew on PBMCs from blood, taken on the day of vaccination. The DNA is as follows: TGCGCCAGCAGCCCTAACGTCGGTGGCTACACCTTC. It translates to CASSPNVGGYTF.